The entry below gives a single T cell receptor beta chain sequence along with its context. This entry comes from a study of CD8+ T cells in alopecia areata. Study-wide context: It was oral tofacitinib, at 5 to 10 mg twice daily, that treated patients received. Tofacitinib therapy took 6 to 18 months; 6 months off drug came after.

RNA extraction was followed by reverse transcription into cDNA, which acted as the sequencing template. Data came from immunoSEQ multiplex PCR; TCRdb stores just in-frame clones and leaves some out. There are about 200,000 clones in the sample; around 62% occur only once, and just over 0.45% lies in the top ten. The CDR3 consists of 14 residues. J was trimmed by 5 bases and V by 5 bases; bases with no gene match: 7. Looked up from germline, CDR1 is SEHNR and CDR2 is FQNEAQ (reference sequence). The rearrangement links TRBV7-9 to TRBJ2-5; 8 bases map to TRBD2. Sequenced here: CD4+ T cells sorted from blood, sampled at week 0. The clonotype originates from a human donor with alopecia areata. CDR3 protein: CASSPRTSWETQYF. The CDR3 DNA reads as TGTGCCAGCAGCCCTAGGACTAGCTGGGAGACCCAGTACTTC.